This T cell receptor beta chain stems from a study of CD4 and CD8 cells across lung adenocarcinoma regions. TCRdb reprocessed the PCR reads via MiXCR and lists one record per CDR3 protein. The sample yields about 25,000 distinct CDR3 sequences, around 53% seen once. Donors had localized lung adenocarcinoma, a non-small cell lung cancer. CDR1 is MNHNS, CDR2 SASEGT, per germline. This CDR3 is 16 amino acids long. This clonotype showed up just a few times. One end of the junction fails to match germline, which may point to a read error. The chain employs TRBV6-1 and TRBJ2-4; 8 bases match TRBD2. Specimen: CD8+ T cells from the center of a lung tumor. The sequence was obtained from a male donor with lung adenocarcinoma. The CD4 and CD8 labels of this study may be unreliable. The CDR3 protein is CASSVAGTGVKDTQYF. In DNA form, the CDR3 reads TGTGCCAGCAGTGTAGCGGGGACGGGGGTTAAGGACACGCAGTACTTT.